This record looks at one T cell receptor beta chain sequence and its context. This record comes from a study of shared clonotypes between healthy human individuals. Participating donors were healthy, HIV-negative adults free of recent acute infections or vaccinations. The investigators split CD4+ cells into a CD45RA+ naive subset and a CD45RA-negative memory subset. Every immunoSEQ plate was one replicate of a subset's evenly spread DNA. Repertoires were generated with immunoSEQ multiplex PCR, while TCRdb's copy carries only in-frame clones and drops some. In the table there are 550,000 to 850,000 clones, 55% to 80% of which are singletons. The TCR sequence derives from a woman aged 25-40 years in good health. What was sequenced was memory CD4+ T cells sorted from blood. The subset is: CD45RA-negative fraction.

CDR3 region: CASSLDGNTEAFF. As DNA, the CDR3 is TGTGCCAGCTCATTAGACGGAAACACTGAAGCTTTCTTT. The rearrangement links TRBV18 to TRBJ1-1; D unclear. Looked up from germline, CDR1 is KGHSH and CDR2 is LQKENI. The CDR3 sequence is 13 residues long. Deletions cut 5 bases from V and 2 bases from J, with 9 bases between.